The 20 T cell receptor beta chains below come from one sample, sequenced in a study of blood T cell repertoires in COVID-19. The table came from immunoSEQ multiplex PCR; TCRdb's copy has only in-frame clones and leaves some out. This table has some 250,000 clones, approximately 84% appearing once. Sample: peripheral blood. These receptors were collected from a woman aged 80 or over with acute or convalescent COVID-19.

The CDR3 coding sequence is TGTGCCAGTAGTATGGGGGCAGGGTCTGGGGCCAACGTCCTGACTTTC. Its protein is CASSMGAGSGANVLTF. The gene calls are TRBV19 and TRBJ2-6; D might be TRBD1 (6 bases). Trimming stripped 3 bases from V and 1 base from J, with 10 bases between. Germline values: CDR1 LNHDA, CDR2 SQIVND (reference sequence). The CDR3 has 16 amino acids. Full variable domain (remainder filled in from reference TRBV19 and TRBJ2-6): DGGITQSPKYLFRKEGQNVTLSCEQNLNHDAMYWYRQDPGQGLRLIYYSQIVNDFQKGDIAEGYSVSREKKESFPLTVTSAQKNPTAFYLCASSMGAGSGANVLTFGAGSRLTVL.

CDR3 nucleotides: TGTGCCAGCAGTCCTGGACAAGTGCAGTTCTTC. Its protein is CASSPGQVQFF. The chain is built from TRBV12-3 or TRBV12-4 and TRBJ2-1; D perhaps matches TRBD1 (5 bases). The CDR3 is made up of 11 amino acids. The V end lost 5 bases, the J end lost 12 bases, and 11 bases lay between the germline ends.

This clone was recorded once. The chain carries TRBV6-5 and TRBJ2-5; TRBD1 matches at 8 bases. Per germline, CDR1 MNHEY and CDR2 SVGAGI. V dropped 9 bases and J dropped 5; count of bases not matched to a gene: 5. The CDR3 length is 12 residues. CDR3 sequence: CASDRGGETQYF. CDR3 nucleotide sequence: TGTGCCAGTGACAGGGGCGGGGAGACCCAGTACTTC.

The table lists this clone with a count of one. The chain couples TRBV7-6 to TRBJ2-3; unclear D gene. CDR1 and CDR2 from the germline V gene are SGHVS and FNYEAQ. The CDR3 is 15 amino acids. Trimming pared 0 bases from V and 3 bases from J, leaving 10 bases between. The CDR3 DNA reads as TGTGCCAGCAGCTTAGCACCCGTGCGGACAGATACGCAGTATTTT. It codes for CASSLAPVRTDTQYF.

Note on this clone: The same CDR3 can be traced to other DNA sequences in this sample. The chain uses TRBV12-3 or TRBV12-4 and TRBJ1-1; maybe TRBD1 (5 bases). V was pared by 6 bases and J by 4 bases, with 9 bases between. The CDR3 has 12 amino acids. DNA for the CDR3: TGTGCCAGCAGGACGGGGGGCACTGAAGCTTTCTTT. Translation: CASRTGGTEAFF.

The chain has TRBV7-2 and TRBJ2-7; 10 bases line up with TRBD2. CDR1 SGHTA and CDR2 FQGNSA come from the germline V gene. This CDR3 is built from 15 residues. The V and J ends lost 0 bases and 5 bases, in that order; junction bases with no gene match: 4. CDR3 residues: CASSLAPSGSDEQYF. For the CDR3, the DNA is TGTGCCAGCAGCTTAGCGCCTAGCGGGAGCGACGAGCAGTACTTC. Together with reference TRBV7-2 and TRBJ2-7, the CDR3 gives the full variable domain: GAGVSQSPSNKVTEKGKDVELRCDPISGHTALYWYRQSLGQGLEFLIYFQGNSAPDKSGLPSDRFSAERTGGSVSTLTIQRTQQEDSAVYLCASSLAPSGSDEQYFGPGTRLTVT.

This chain links TRBV14 with TRBJ2-7, with 9 bases matching TRBD2. There are 17 residues in the CDR3. J lost 2 bases, V lost 4 bases, and 12 bases had no gene match. Germline values: CDR1 SGHDN, CDR2 FVKESK. The CDR3 nucleotides read TGTGCCAGCAGCCGATCTTCGAGGCCTAGCGGGGCCTACGAGCAGTACTTC. Encoded protein: CASSRSSRPSGAYEQYF.

The chain carries TRBV15 and TRBJ1-5; 7 bases are a match to TRBD1. CDR1 is LNHNV and CDR2 is YYDKDF in the germline V gene (reference sequence). Trimming removed 2 bases from V and 5 bases from J; junction bases left unmatched: 6. The CDR3 runs to 15 residues. In DNA, the CDR3 is TGTGCCACCAGCAGAACTCGGGACAGAGATCAGCCCCAGCATTTT. It specifies CATSRTRDRDQPQHF.

This chain uses TRBV2 with TRBJ1-2, with TRBD1 as a possible D gene (5 bases). The CDR3 is 13 amino acids. Germline CDR1 SNHLY, CDR2 FYNNEI. Trimming left V 6 bases short and J 2 bases short, with 10 bases between. CDR3: CASRPDSNYGYTF. The CDR3 coding sequence is TGTGCCAGCAGGCCCGACAGCAACTATGGCTACACCTTC.

This clone was counted a few times. The rearrangement uses TRBV14 and TRBJ1-2, with D unresolved. V was shortened by 4 bases and J by 3 bases, with 12 bases between the two germline ends. The germline CDR1 and CDR2 sequences are SGHDN and FVKESK. This CDR3 is built from 14 residues. The CDR3 coding sequence is TGTGCCAGCAGCCCGCTGGGCAGAGACTATGGCTACACCTTC. Amino acids: CASSPLGRDYGYTF. Full variable domain (outside the CDR3, taken from reference TRBV14 and TRBJ1-2): EAGVTQFPSHSVIEKGQTVTLRCDPISGHDNLYWYRRVMGKEIKFLLHFVKESKQDESGMPNNRFLAERTGGTYSTLKVQPAELEDSGVYFCASSPLGRDYGYTFGSGTRLTVV.

The chain combines TRBV5-1 with TRBJ1-4; the match to TRBD1 covers 7 bases. Germline V CDR1 and CDR2: SGHRS, YFSETQ. J lost 2 bases, V lost 4 bases, and 14 bases had no gene match. The CDR3 has 18 amino acids. This CDR3 reads CASSPYRDRVQTNEKLFF. As DNA, the CDR3 is TGCGCCAGCAGCCCCTACCGTGACAGGGTCCAGACTAATGAAAAACTGTTTTTT. Looking up the rest from reference TRBV5-1 and TRBJ1-4 gives the full variable domain: KAGVTQTPRYLIKTRGQQVTLSCSPISGHRSVSWYQQTPGQGLQFLFEYFSETQRNKGNFPGRFSGRQFSNSRSEMNVSTLELGDSALYLCASSPYRDRVQTNEKLFFGSGTQLSVL.

The chain couples TRBV7-8 to TRBJ2-3; 15 nucleotides align to TRBD2. From germline, CDR1 is SGHVS and CDR2 FQNEAQ. V dropped 5 bases and J dropped 6; count of bases not matched to a gene: 6. CDR3 length: 16 amino acids. CDR3 loop: CASSLRTSGRGDTQYF. CDR3 in DNA: TGTGCCAGCAGCCTGCGGACTAGCGGGAGGGGGGATACGCAGTATTTT.

This chain joins TRBV18 and TRBJ2-2; 7 bases map to TRBD1. The CDR3 sequence is 19 residues long. With 2 bases clipped from V and 0 bases from J, the junction kept 12 bases outside the gene matches. Germline V gene sequence: CDR1 KGHSH, CDR2 LQKENI. The CDR3 protein is CASSPTRQGITANTGELFF. The CDR3, as DNA: TGTGCCAGCTCACCAACACGACAGGGTATAACAGCGAACACCGGGGAGCTGTTTTTT. Combining the CDR3 with reference TRBV18 and TRBJ2-2 gives the whole variable domain NAGVMQNPRHLVRRRGQEARLRCSPMKGHSHVYWYRQLPEEGLKFMVYLQKENIIDESGMPKERFSAEFPKEGPSILRIQQVVRGDSAAYFCASSPTRQGITANTGELFFGEGSRLTVL.

This rearrangement joins TRBV9 to TRBJ2-2; 13 bases are a match to TRBD2. CDR1 is SGDLS and CDR2 is YYNGEE in the germline V gene. The CDR3 is 17 residues long. V gave up 6 bases and J gave up 1 base; unmatched junction bases: 6. The CDR3 coding sequence is TGTGCCAGCACCCGTTGGACTAGCGGGGGGAACACCGGGGAGCTGTTTTTT. The encoded protein is CASTRWTSGGNTGELFF.

This chain uses TRBV28 with TRBJ2-1, with 9 bases that match TRBD2. The CDR3 consists of 14 residues. Per germline, CDR1 MDHEN and CDR2 SYDVKM. V shed 3 bases and J 8 bases; nucleotides not matched to a gene: 5. CDR3 sequence (DNA): TGTGCCAGCAGTTTGGGCGGGAGGGCCGATGAGCAGTTCTTC. It yields the protein CASSLGGRADEQFF.

This clone was seen once. J is TRBJ1-2 and V is TRBV12-5, with 11 nucleotides matching TRBD1. Looked up from germline, CDR1 is LGHNT and CDR2 is FRNRAP. V shed 6 bases, J shed 8 bases, and the junction held 20 bases outside the gene matches. The CDR3 totals 18 residues. CDR3 in DNA: TGTGCTAGTGGCCCTCCGGGATGGACAGGGGGCTTACGCGGGGGCTACACCTTC. It encodes CASGPPGWTGGLRGGYTF.

Turning to this clone: A read error may be the cause here, since a much bigger clone is one base away. This specimen includes other DNA sequences encoding the same CDR3. V gene TRBV12-3 or TRBV12-4 combines with J gene TRBJ2-7; 7 bases agree with TRBD1. V lost 6 bases and J lost 0; bases outside the gene matches: 2. The CDR3 is made up of 13 amino acids. The CDR3 protein is CASSRDSSYEQYF. The CDR3 DNA sequence: TGTGCCAGCAGCCGGGACAGCTCCTACGAGCAGTACTTC.

The rearrangement joins TRBV3-1 (or the pseudogene TRBV3-2) to TRBJ1-3; unclear D gene. This CDR3 is 14 amino acids long. The V gene lost 7 bases and the J gene lost 1 base, with 11 bases spanning the gap. In germline, CDR1 is LGHDT, CDR2 YNNKEL (reference sequence). CDR3 coding DNA: TGTGCCAGCACCAGAGGTGAATCTGGAAACACCATATATTTT. This gives the protein CASTRGESGNTIYF.

V and J are TRBV5-4 and TRBJ2-7; 11 nucleotides align to TRBD2. Germline loops: CDR1 SGHNT, CDR2 YYREEE (reference sequence). The CDR3 is 15 residues long. After removal of 0 bases from V and 6 bases from J, the junction contained 5 bases not matched to a gene. The CDR3 protein is CASSLELAGAGEQYF. The CDR3 bases are TGTGCCAGCAGCTTGGAACTAGCGGGAGCGGGCGAGCAGTACTTC.

V is TRBV6-5 and J is TRBJ1-5; D remains unclear. Germline V gives CDR1 MNHEY, CDR2 SVGAGI. This CDR3 has 14 residues. Trimming removed 7 bases at V and 2 bases at J, with 12 bases between. CDR3 nucleotides: TGTGCCAGCACAGTACAGATTGGCAATCAGCCCCAGCATTTT. It translates to CASTVQIGNQPQHF.